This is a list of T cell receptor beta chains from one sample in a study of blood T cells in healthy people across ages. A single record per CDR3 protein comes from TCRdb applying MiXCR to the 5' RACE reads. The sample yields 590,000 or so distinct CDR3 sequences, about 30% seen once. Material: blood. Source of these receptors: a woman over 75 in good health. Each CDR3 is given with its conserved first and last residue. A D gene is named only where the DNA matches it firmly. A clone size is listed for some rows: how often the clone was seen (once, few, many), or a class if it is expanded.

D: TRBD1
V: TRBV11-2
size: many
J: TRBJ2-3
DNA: TGTGCCAGCAGTCGGAACAGGGGGATGACAGATACGCAGTATTTT
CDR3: CASSRNRGMTDTQYF

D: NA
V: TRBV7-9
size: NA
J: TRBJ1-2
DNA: TGTGCCAGCGGGAACTTAGACAGTAACTATGGCTACACCTTC
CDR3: CASGNLDSNYGYTF

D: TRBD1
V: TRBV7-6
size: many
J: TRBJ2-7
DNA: TGTGCCAGCAGCCCATACAGGGGGCCCTACGAGCAGTACTTC
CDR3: CASSPYRGPYEQYF

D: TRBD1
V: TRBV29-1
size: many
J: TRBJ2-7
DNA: TGCAGCGTTGGACAGGGATTCTACGAGCAGTACTTC
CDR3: CSVGQGFYEQYF

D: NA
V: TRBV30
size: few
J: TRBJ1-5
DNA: TGTGCCTGGAGTATAGGGCACAGCAATCAGCCCCAGCATTTT
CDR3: CAWSIGHSNQPQHF

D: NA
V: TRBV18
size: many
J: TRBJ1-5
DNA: TGTGCCAGCTCAGAAGGGAGCAATCAGCCCCAGCATTTT
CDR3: CASSEGSNQPQHF

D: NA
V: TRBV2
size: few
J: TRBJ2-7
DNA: TGTGCCAGCGCTGAGGCCTACGAGCAGTACTTC
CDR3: CASAEAYEQYF

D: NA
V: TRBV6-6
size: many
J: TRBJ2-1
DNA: TGTGCCAGCAGTTACAGACCCAACAATGAGCAGTTCTTC
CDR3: CASSYRPNNEQFF

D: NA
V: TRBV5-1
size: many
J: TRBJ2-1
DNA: TGCGCCAGCCGCCGGGACCCGGCCAATGAGCAGTTCTTC
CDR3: CASRRDPANEQFF

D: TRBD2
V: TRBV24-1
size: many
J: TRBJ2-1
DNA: TGTGCCACCAGTGACTCCATGGGACTAGCGGGGAAACAGTTCTTC
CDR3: CATSDSMGLAGKQFF

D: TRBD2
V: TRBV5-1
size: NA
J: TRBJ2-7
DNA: TGCGCCAGCAGCTTGGCGTGGGGTAGCGGGGCCTACAATGAGCAGTACTTC
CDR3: CASSLAWGSGAYNEQYF

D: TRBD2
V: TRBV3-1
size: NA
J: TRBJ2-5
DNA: TGTGCCAGCAGCCAAGATTCCAGGACTAGTACCGTGCAGTACTTC
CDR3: CASSQDSRTSTVQYF

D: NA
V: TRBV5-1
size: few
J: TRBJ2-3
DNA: TGCGCCAGCAGCCCCGGGACTCTCGGCACAGATACGCAGTATTTT
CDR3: CASSPGTLGTDTQYF

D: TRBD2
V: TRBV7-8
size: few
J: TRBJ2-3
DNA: TGTGCCAGCAGCTTGCACAGACTAGCGCCTAGCACAGATACGCAGTATTTT
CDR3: CASSLHRLAPSTDTQYF

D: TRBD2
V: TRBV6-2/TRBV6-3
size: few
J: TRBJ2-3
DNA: TGTGCCAGCAGTAACCGACTAGCGGGGGGGCCGCGCACAGATACGCAGTATTTT
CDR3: CASSNRLAGGPRTDTQYF

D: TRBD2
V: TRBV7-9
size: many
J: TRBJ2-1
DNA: TGTGCCAGCAGCCCCCCGGGGACTAGCGGGACCCGCTCCTACAATGAGCAGTTCTTC
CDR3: CASSPPGTSGTRSYNEQFF

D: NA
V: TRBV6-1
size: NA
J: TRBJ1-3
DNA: TGTGCCAGCAGTGCGACGGTCTCTGGAAACACCATATATTTT
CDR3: CASSATVSGNTIYF

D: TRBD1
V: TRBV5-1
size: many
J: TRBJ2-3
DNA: TGCGCCAGCAGCTCCCGGCCAGGGGGTGGCACAGATACGCAGTATTTT
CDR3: CASSSRPGGGTDTQYF

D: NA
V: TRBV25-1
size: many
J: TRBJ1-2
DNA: TGTGCCAGCAGTCCCCGACATCTAGATGGCTACACCTTC
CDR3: CASSPRHLDGYTF

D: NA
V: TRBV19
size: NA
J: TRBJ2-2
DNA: TGTGCCAGTAGTACCATCCGGGATTTTCGGAACACCGGGGAGCTGTTTTTT
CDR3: CASSTIRDFRNTGELFF

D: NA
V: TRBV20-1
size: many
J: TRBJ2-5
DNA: TGCAGTGCTAGAGATCCCCGGAGGAGGGCGGGGCTTCAAGAGACCCAGTACTTC
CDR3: CSARDPRRRAGLQETQYF

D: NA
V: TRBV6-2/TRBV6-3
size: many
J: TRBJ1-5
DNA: TGTGCCAGCAGTAAACAGGGTAATAGCAATCAGCCCCAGCATTTT
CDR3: CASSKQGNSNQPQHF

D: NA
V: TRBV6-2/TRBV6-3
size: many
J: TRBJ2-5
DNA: TGTGCCAGCAGTTTTCCAGGACCCGAAGCAAAGACCCAGTACTTC
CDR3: CASSFPGPEAKTQYF

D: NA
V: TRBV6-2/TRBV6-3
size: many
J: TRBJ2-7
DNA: TGTGCCAGCAGATCGGCTTGGGGGACTTCTGACTCCTACGAGCAGTACTTC
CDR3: CASRSAWGTSDSYEQYF

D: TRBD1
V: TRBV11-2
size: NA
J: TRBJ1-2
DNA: TGTGCCAGCAGCGACGGACAGGGTAGACGCTATGGCTACACCTTC
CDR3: CASSDGQGRRYGYTF

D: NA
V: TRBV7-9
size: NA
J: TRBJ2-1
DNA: TGTGCCAGCAGGGCGGGACAAATCAATGAGCAGTTCTTC
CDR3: CASRAGQINEQFF

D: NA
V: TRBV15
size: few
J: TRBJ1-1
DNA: TGTGCCACCAGCAGAGATCAGGCCGGCACTGAAGCTTTCTTT
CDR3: CATSRDQAGTEAFF

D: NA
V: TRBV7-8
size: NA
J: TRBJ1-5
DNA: TGTGCCAGCAGCCCACGCATGTCAGGCAGCAATCAGCCCCAGCATTTT
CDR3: CASSPRMSGSNQPQHF

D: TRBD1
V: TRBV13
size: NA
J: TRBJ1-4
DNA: TGTGCCAGCAGCAAAGACAGGGGGCCCACTGGAAAACTGTTTTTT
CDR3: CASSKDRGPTGKLFF

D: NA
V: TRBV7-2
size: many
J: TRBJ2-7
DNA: TGTGCCAGCAGCTTAGACCACAGACAATCCTACGAGCAGTACTTC
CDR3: CASSLDHRQSYEQYF

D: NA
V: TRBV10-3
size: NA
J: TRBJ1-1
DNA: TGTGCCATCAGTGACGAGGCAGGTCGGACTGAAGCTTTCTTT
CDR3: CAISDEAGRTEAFF

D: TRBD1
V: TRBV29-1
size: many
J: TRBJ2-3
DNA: TGCAGCGTTGGGGCGGGGACAGGGGTAGATACGCAGTATTTT
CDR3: CSVGAGTGVDTQYF

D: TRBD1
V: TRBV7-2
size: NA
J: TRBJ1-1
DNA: TGTGCCAGCAGCCCCGACAGGGGGTTTGCCAAGGAAGCTTTCTTT
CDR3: CASSPDRGFAKEAFF

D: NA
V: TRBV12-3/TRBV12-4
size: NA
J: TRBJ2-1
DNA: TGTGCCAGTAGTTCACCAGTAAGGGGACGTTCAAGCTCCTACAATGAGCAGTTCTTC
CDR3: CASSSPVRGRSSSYNEQFF

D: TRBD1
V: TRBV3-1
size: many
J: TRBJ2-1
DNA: TGTGCCAGCAGCCTGTGGACAGGGCAAGACAATGAGCAGTTCTTC
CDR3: CASSLWTGQDNEQFF

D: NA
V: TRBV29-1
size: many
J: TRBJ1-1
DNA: TGCAGCGTTGAAGCCGGGAAAGCTTTCTTT
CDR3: CSVEAGKAFF

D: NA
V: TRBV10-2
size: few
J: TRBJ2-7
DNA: TGCGCCGCCTCCCATCCCTCGGGGATCAACGAGCAGTACTTC
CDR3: CAASHPSGINEQYF

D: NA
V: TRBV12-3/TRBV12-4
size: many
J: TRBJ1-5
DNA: TGTGCCAGCTCGGGATTCGGGAGCAATCAGCCCCAGCATTTT
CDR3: CASSGFGSNQPQHF

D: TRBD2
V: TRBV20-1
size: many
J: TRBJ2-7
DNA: TGCAGTGCTACCGACCCTAGCGGGGCCTACGAGCAGTACTTC
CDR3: CSATDPSGAYEQYF

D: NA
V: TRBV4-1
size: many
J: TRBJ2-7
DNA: TGCGCCAGCAGCCAAGGGACTATCTACGAGCAGTACTTC
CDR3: CASSQGTIYEQYF

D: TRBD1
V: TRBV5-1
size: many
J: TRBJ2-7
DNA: TGCGCCAGCAGCCTATGGACAGGGGAGGACGAGCAGTACTTC
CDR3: CASSLWTGEDEQYF

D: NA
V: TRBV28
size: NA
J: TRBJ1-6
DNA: TGTGCCAGCAGTTTAGCGTTTCTGGGCGGGGCAGGGAGGAGAAGCTCCTATAATTCACCCCTCCACTTT
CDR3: CASSLAFLGGAGRRSSYNSPLHF

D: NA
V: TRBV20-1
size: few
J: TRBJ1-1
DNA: TGCAGTGCTAGAGAGGAGGGGTACACTGAAGCTTTCTTT
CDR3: CSAREEGYTEAFF

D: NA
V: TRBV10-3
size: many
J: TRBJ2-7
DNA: TGTGCCATACAGAGTAGACAGGCGGCCTACGAGCAGTACTTC
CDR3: CAIQSRQAAYEQYF

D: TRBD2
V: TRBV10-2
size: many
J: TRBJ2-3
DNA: TGCGCCAGCACCGAGTCGTACGGGGGGGCCACAGATACGCAGTATTTT
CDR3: CASTESYGGATDTQYF

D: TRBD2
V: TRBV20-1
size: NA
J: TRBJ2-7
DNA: TGCAGTGCTTCGGGACTAGCGGGAGGGCCGACCTACGAGCAGTACTTC
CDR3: CSASGLAGGPTYEQYF

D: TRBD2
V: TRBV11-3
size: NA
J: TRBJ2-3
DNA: TGTGCCAGCAGCTCCGGGACTAGCTTCACAGATACGCAGTATTTT
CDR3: CASSSGTSFTDTQYF

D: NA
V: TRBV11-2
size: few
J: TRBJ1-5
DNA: TGTGCCAGCAGCTTAGGGTGGGGCAGGGTCGGTCAGCCCCAGCATTTT
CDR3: CASSLGWGRVGQPQHF

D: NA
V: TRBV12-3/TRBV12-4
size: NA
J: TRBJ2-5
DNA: TGTGCCAGCAGTTGGGGAGGGGGCCCACTGTACCAAGAGACCCAGTACTTC
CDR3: CASSWGGGPLYQETQYF

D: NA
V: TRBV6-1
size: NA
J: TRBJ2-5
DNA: TGTGCCAGCAGTGTGTTACGGGGAGAGACCCAGTACTTC
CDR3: CASSVLRGETQYF

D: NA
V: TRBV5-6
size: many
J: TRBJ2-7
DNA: TGTGCCAGCAGCCCAGGTTCTACGAGCTCCTACGAGCAGTACTTC
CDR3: CASSPGSTSSYEQYF

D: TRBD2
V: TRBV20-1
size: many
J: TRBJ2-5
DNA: TGCAGTGCTAGAGAAGGAGCGGGGGGGCGGACCCAGTACTTC
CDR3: CSAREGAGGRTQYF

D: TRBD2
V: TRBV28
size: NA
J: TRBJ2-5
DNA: TGTGCCAGCAGAGGACTAGCGGGGGGGATAAAACCTGGGGAGCAGTACTTC
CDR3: CASRGLAGGIKPGEQYF

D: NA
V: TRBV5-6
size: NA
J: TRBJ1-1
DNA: TGTGCCAGCAGCTTGGCCCAGGTCACTGAAGCTTTCTTT
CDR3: CASSLAQVTEAFF

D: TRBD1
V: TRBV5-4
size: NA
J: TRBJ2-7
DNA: TGTGCCAGCAGCTGGGACAGGAGTCCCTACGAGCAGTACTTC
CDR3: CASSWDRSPYEQYF

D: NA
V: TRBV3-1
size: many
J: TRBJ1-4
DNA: TGTGCCAGCAGCCATGGCAGCACTAATGAAAAACTGTTTTTT
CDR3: CASSHGSTNEKLFF

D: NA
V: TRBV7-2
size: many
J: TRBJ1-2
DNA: TGTGCCAGCAGCCCCACGGGACAAGTCAGCGGTGGCTACACCTTC
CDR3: CASSPTGQVSGGYTF

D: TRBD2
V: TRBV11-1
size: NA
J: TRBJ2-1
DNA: TGTGCCAGCAGCTTAGTGGCGGGGGTGCATGAGCAGTTCTTC
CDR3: CASSLVAGVHEQFF

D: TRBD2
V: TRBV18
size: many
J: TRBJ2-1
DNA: TGTGCCAGCTCACCAGTGCTAGCGGGGCCCGACAATGAGCAGTTCTTC
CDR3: CASSPVLAGPDNEQFF

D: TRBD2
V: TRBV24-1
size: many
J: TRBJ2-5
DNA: TGTGCCACCAGTGCCGCTGAAGCGGGGGGTGAGACCCAGTACTTC
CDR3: CATSAAEAGGETQYF